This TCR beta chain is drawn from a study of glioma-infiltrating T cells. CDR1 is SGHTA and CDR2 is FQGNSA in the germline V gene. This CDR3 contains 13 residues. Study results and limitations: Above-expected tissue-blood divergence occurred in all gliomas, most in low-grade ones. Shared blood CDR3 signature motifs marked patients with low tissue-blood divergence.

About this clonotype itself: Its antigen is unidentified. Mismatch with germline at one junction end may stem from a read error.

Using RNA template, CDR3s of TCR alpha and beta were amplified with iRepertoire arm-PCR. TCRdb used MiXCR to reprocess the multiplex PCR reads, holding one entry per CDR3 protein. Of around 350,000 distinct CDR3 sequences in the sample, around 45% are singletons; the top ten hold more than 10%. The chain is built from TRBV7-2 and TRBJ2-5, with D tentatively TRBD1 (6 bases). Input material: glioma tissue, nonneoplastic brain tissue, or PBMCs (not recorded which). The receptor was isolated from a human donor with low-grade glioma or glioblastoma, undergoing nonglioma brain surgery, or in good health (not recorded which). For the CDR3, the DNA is TGTGCCAGCAGTCAGGGGATCCGAGAGACCCAGCACTTT. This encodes CASSQGIRETQHF.